The sequence of this T cell receptor beta chain was determined in a study of blood T cell repertoires in COVID-19. Trimming pared 2 bases from V and 3 bases from J, leaving 8 bases between. CDR3 length equals 13 residues. CDR1 is SGHTA and CDR2 is FQGNSA in the germline V gene. The repertoire was sequenced with immunoSEQ multiplex PCR; TCRdb's copy has only in-frame clones and lacks some. The table records roughly 150,000 clones, 75% to 90% of them present only once. Enrollees, about 18 to 89 years old, lived in 25 or so US areas. This clonotype was sampled from an older woman who had recovered from COVID-19. The chain couples TRBV7-2 to TRBJ2-7; unclear D gene. The sequencing input was PBMCs or T cells enriched from blood (not recorded which). The CDR3 DNA sequence: TGTGCCAGCAGCTTATCCGTGTACTACGAGCAGTACTTC. This encodes CASSLSVYYEQYF.